This T cell receptor (beta chain) was captured in a study of vaccination and CD4 T cells after COVID-19. Overall study findings and caveats: Reactive clonotype counts went from median 21 after infection to a few dozen after vaccination, nonsignificantly. Among reactive clones from convalescent patients, a median approximately 86% appeared only post-vaccination.

Germline values: CDR1 DFQATT, CDR2 SNEGSKA (reference sequence). V was shortened by 0 bases and J by 0 bases, with 11 bases between the two germline ends. The CDR3 runs to 15 residues. To note about this clonotype: Antigen specificity is unknown.

An Oncomine TCR Beta short-read assay was used to sequence the DNA from cultured CD4+ T cells. TCRdb reprocessed the PCR reads with MiXCR, giving one entry per CDR3 protein. The sample contains 10,000 to 15,000 distinct CDR3 sequences, around 40% of which appear only once. Treatment indicated: approximately nine-day PBMC culture with coronavirus spike peptide pools or control peptides (ViraFEST assay). Each well received around 1.8 million PBMCs, cultured with around 10 IU/ml IL-2 and 10 ug/ml peptide pools. The chain uses TRBV20-1 and TRBJ1-1; perhaps TRBD1 as D (6 bases). The specimen was CD4+ T cells from blood, cultured in vitro, collected before SARS-CoV-2 vaccination. This clonotype was sampled from a human donor who had recovered from COVID-19. CDR3 region: CSARDPRGVNTEAFF. The CDR3 nucleotides read TGCAGTGCTAGAGACCCCAGGGGTGTGAACACTGAAGCTTTCTTT.